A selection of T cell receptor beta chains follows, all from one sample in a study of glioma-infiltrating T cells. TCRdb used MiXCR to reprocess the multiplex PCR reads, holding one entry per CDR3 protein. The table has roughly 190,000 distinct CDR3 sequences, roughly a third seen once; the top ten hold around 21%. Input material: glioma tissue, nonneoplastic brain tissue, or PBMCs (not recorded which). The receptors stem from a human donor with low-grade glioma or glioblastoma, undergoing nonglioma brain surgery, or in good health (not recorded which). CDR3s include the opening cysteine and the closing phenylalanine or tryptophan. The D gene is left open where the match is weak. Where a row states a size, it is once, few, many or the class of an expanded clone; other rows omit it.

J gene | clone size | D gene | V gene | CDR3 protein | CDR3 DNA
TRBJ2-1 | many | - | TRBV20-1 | CSASTGLNEQFF | TGCAGTGCTAGTACAGGTTTGAATGAGCAGTTCTTC
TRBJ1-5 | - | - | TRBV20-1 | CSARWSSSGNQPQHF | TGCAGTGCTAGATGGTCCAGCTCAGGCAATCAGCCCCAGCATTTT
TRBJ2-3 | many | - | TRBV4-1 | CASSQEETPTDTQYF | TGCGCCAGCAGCCAAGAAGAAACCCCCACAGATACGCAGTATTTT
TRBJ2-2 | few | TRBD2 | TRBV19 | CASSRLAGQNTGELFF | TGTGCCAGTAGCCGACTAGCGGGGCAGAACACCGGGGAGCTGTTTTTT
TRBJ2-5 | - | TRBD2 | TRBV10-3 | CAISEARSGRVETQYF | TGTGCCATCAGTGAGGCTAGGAGCGGGAGAGTGGAGACCCAGTACTTC
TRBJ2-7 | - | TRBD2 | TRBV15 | CATSGASGGSYEQYF | TGTGCCACCAGCGGAGCTAGCGGGGGTTCCTATGAGCAGTACTTC
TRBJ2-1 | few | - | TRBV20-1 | CSARPLTGENNEQFF | TGCAGTGCTAGGCCCCTGACGGGAGAGAACAATGAGCAGTTCTTC
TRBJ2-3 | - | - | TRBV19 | CATSGGGDTQYF | TGTGCCACCTCTGGGGGAGGAGATACGCAGTATTTT
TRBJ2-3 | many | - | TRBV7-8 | CASSRRDSDATFTDTQYF | TGTGCCAGCAGCAGACGGGACTCCGACGCCACCTTCACAGATACGCAGTATTTT
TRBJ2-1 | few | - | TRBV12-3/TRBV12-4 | CASSPIATNNEQFF | TGTGCCAGCAGTCCCATAGCGACGAACAATGAGCAGTTCTTC
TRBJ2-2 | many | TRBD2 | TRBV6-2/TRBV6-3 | CASTISGGSRYTGELFF | TGTGCCAGCACCATCTCAGGCGGGAGTCGTTACACCGGGGAGCTGTTTTTT
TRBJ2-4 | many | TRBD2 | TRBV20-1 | CSTYSPLWREVAKNIQYF | TGCAGTACCTACTCCCCTTTATGGCGGGAGGTAGCCAAAAACATTCAGTACTTC
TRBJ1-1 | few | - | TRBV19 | CASKEREVRTEAFF | TGTGCCAGTAAGGAAAGAGAGGTACGAACTGAAGCTTTCTTT
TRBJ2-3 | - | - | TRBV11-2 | CASSLNGYTQYF | TGTGCCAGCAGCTTAAATGGTTATACGCAGTATTTT
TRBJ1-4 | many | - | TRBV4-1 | CASSPPRAGPNEKLFF | TGCGCCAGCAGCCCCCCAAGAGCAGGGCCGAATGAAAAACTGTTTTTT
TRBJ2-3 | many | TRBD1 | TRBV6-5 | CASSYFFTDRVADTQYF | TGTGCCAGCAGTTACTTTTTCACGGACAGGGTTGCAGATACGCAGTATTTT
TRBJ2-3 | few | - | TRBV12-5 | CASGSGLDTQYF | TGTGCTAGTGGTTCAGGGTTAGATACGCAGTATTTT
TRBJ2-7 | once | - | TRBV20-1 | CSARDWVAHGLYEQYF | TGCAGTGCTAGAGACTGGGTAGCCCACGGCCTCTACGAGCAGTACTTC
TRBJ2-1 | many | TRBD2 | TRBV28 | CASSPSRWQAGAAGEQFF | TGTGCCAGCAGTCCATCCCGTTGGCAAGCGGGAGCGGCCGGTGAGCAGTTCTTC
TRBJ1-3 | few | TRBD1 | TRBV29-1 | CSVGTTGSGNTIYF | TGCAGCGTCGGTACGACAGGGTCTGGAAACACCATATATTTT
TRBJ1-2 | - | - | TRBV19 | CASSILGTRRGSLGYTF | TGTGCCAGTAGTATTTTGGGTACTCGGAGAGGGAGTCTTGGCTACACCTTC
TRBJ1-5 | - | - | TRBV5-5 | CASSLGLSNQPQHF | TGTGCCAGCAGCTTGGGACTTAGCAATCAGCCCCAGCATTTT
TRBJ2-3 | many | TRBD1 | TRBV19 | CASSRPTSGTADLDTQYF | TGTGCCAGTAGTAGACCTACTTCCGGGACAGCTGACTTGGATACGCAGTATTTT
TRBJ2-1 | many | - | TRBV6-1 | CASSVPGLLNEQFF | TGTGCCAGCAGTGTACCGGGACTCCTAAATGAGCAGTTCTTC
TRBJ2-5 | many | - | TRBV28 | CASSADYRTQYF | TGTGCCAGCAGTGCCGACTATAGGACCCAGTACTTC
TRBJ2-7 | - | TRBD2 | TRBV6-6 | CASSMGLVPYEQYF | TGTGCCAGCAGTATGGGACTAGTACCCTACGAGCAGTACTTC
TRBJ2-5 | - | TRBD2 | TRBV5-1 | CASSSGTRDWTQYF | TGCGCCAGCAGCTCCGGGACTAGAGATTGGACCCAGTACTTC
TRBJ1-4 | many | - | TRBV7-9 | CASSVQGGEKLFF | TGTGCCAGCAGCGTTCAAGGAGGGGAAAAACTGTTTTTT
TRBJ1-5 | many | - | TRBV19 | CASSIYSSNQPQHF | TGTGCCAGTAGTATATACAGTAGCAATCAGCCCCAGCATTTT
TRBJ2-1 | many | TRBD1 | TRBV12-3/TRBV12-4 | CASRQHGQGAKNEQFF | TGTGCCAGCAGACAACATGGACAGGGGGCAAAGAATGAGCAGTTCTTC
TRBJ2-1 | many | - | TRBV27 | CASSLVTTSADNEQFF | TGTGCCAGCAGTTTAGTGACGACTAGTGCCGACAATGAGCAGTTCTTC
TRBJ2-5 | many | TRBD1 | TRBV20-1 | CSAPTGGSKTQYF | TGCAGTGCTCCGACAGGGGGCTCGAAGACCCAGTACTTC
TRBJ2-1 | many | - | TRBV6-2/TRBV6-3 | CASSLESLLVPYYNEQFF | TGTGCCAGCAGCCTAGAGTCCCTACTAGTACCCTATTACAATGAGCAGTTCTTC
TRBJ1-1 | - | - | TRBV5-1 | CASSGDKAFDTEAFF | TGCGCCAGCAGCGGGGACAAGGCGTTCGACACTGAAGCTTTCTTT
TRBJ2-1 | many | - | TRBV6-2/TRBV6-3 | CASSQSSYNEQFF | TGTGCCAGCAGCCAAAGCTCCTACAATGAGCAGTTCTTC
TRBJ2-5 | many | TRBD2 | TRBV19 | CASSITLAAQETQYF | TGTGCCAGTAGTATTACCCTAGCGGCCCAAGAGACCCAGTACTTC
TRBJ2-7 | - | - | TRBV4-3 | CASSQERESYEQYF | TGCGCCAGCAGCCAAGAAAGGGAGTCCTACGAGCAGTACTTC
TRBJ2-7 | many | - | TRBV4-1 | CASSQGPDRGTYEQYF | TGCGCCAGCAGCCAAGGCCCAGACCGGGGAACCTACGAGCAGTACTTC
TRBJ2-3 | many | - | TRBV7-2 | CASSQGRPSTDTQYF | TGTGCCAGCAGCCAAGGTCGTCCTAGCACAGATACGCAGTATTTT
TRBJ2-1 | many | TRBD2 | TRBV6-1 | CASSPISGRTYNEQFF | TGTGCCAGCAGCCCAATTAGCGGGAGAACCTACAATGAGCAGTTCTTC
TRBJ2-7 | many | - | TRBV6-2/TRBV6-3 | CASSYGGAIYEQYF | TGTGCCAGCAGTTATGGCGGGGCCATCTACGAGCAGTACTTC
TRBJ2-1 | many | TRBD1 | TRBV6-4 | CASSQRTGRNEQFF | TGTGCCAGCAGCCAAAGGACAGGACGCAATGAGCAGTTCTTC
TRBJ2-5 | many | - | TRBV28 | CASSLFVRLRKETQYF | TGTGCCAGCAGTTTATTCGTTAGACTGAGGAAAGAGACCCAGTACTTC
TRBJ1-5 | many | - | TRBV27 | CASSLIEPNSNQPQHF | TGTGCCAGCAGTTTAATCGAGCCTAATAGCAATCAGCCCCAGCATTTT
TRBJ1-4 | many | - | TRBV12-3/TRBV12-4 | CASSLQPDEKLFF | TGTGCCAGCAGTTTACAGCCCGATGAAAAACTGTTTTTT
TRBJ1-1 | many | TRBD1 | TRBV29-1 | CSASTGDTEAFF | TGCAGCGCCTCGACAGGGGATACTGAAGCTTTCTTT
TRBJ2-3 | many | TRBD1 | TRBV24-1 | CATSEPGQGTDTQYF | TGTGCCACCAGTGAACCCGGACAGGGGACAGATACGCAGTATTTT
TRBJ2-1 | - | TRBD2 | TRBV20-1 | CSARDRLAEEDGQFF | TGCAGTGCTAGAGACCGTCTAGCGGAGGAGGATGGGCAGTTCTTC
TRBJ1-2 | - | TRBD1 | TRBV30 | CAHPWEGGVDGYTF | TGTGCCCATCCCTGGGAAGGGGGCGTTGATGGCTACACCTTC
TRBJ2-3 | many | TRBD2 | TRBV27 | CASSLILTSGRYPTQYF | TGTGCCAGCAGTTTAATACTTACTAGCGGGAGGTATCCTACGCAGTATTTT
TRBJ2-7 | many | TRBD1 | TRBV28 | CASNQQGVSYEQYF | TGTGCCAGCAACCAACAGGGGGTGTCTTACGAGCAGTACTTC
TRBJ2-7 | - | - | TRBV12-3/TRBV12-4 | CASSLLTGASYEQYF | TGTGCCAGCAGCTTGCTGACAGGAGCCTCCTACGAGCAGTACTTC
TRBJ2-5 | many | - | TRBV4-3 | CASSQDLTGSETQYF | TGCGCCAGCAGCCAAGATCTAACAGGGAGTGAGACCCAGTACTTC
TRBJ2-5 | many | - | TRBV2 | CASSEALVQETQYF | TGTGCCAGCAGTGAAGCGCTTGTACAAGAGACCCAGTACTTC
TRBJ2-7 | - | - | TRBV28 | CASSFNEQYF | TGTGCCAGCAGTTTCAACGAGCAGTACTTC